This is a list of T cell receptor beta chains from one sample in a study of low-dose radiotherapy and immunotherapy resistance in tumors. TCRdb reprocessed the reads with MiXCR, giving one entry per CDR3 protein. The table lists about 97,000 distinct CDR3 sequences, under 25% of them singletons. Sequenced material: PBMCs, taken after low-dose radiotherapy plus immunotherapy. The receptors here all came from a male donor with prostate cancer. Both conserved end residues are part of each CDR3. Each record gives: CDR3 DNA, CDR3 protein, clone size, V gene, D gene, J gene. D genes are given only for firm matches. Size is stated for part of the rows, as once, few or many counts, or as a class when the clone is expanded.

TGTGCCAGCAGCCCTTTAGCGGGGGGGCCTGGCAATGAGCAGTTCTTC | CASSPLAGGPGNEQFF | NA | TRBV5-6 | TRBD2 | TRBJ2-1
TGTGCCAGCAGCTTGGTCGGGGGCAGGACGATGAACACTGAAGCTTTCTTT | CASSLVGGRTMNTEAFF | few | TRBV5-6 | NA | TRBJ1-1
TGCGCCAGCAGCTTGGCCATTACAGCGGGGAAGCTGGAAGAGACCCAGTACTTC | CASSLAITAGKLEETQYF | many | TRBV5-1 | TRBD2 | TRBJ2-5
TGTGCCAGCAGCTTCACAGCAGCGGGGGCTACAGATACGCAGTATTTT | CASSFTAAGATDTQYF | many | TRBV5-6 | TRBD2 | TRBJ2-3
TGTGCCAGCAGTTTCGCCCATCCGGGTGAGCAGTTCTTC | CASSFAHPGEQFF | many | TRBV12-3/TRBV12-4 | NA | TRBJ2-1
TGTGCCAGCAGCTTAGGGACAGGGGCCAGTAATGAGCAGTTCTTC | CASSLGTGASNEQFF | NA | TRBV7-2 | TRBD1 | TRBJ2-1
TGCAGCGTTTATGACAGGGGCGATGGGGCCCCCGTCGAGCAGTACTTC | CSVYDRGDGAPVEQYF | many | TRBV29-1 | TRBD1 | TRBJ2-7
TGTGCCAGTAGTCCAGGGACACCGGGAGAAGATTCACCCCTCCACTTT | CASSPGTPGEDSPLHF | many | TRBV19 | NA | TRBJ1-6
TGTGCCAGCAGGGAGGGCAGGGTTATAGGCGAGCAGTACTTC | CASREGRVIGEQYF | few | TRBV6-1 | NA | TRBJ2-7
TGTGCCAGCAGAACTAGCGGGACTTCCTACGAGCAGTACTTC | CASRTSGTSYEQYF | once | TRBV7-2 | TRBD2 | TRBJ2-7
TGTGCCAGCAGCCCGGGACTCTTGACCCAGTACTTC | CASSPGLLTQYF | many | TRBV11-2 | NA | TRBJ2-5
TGTGCCTGGAGTCTTCCCTCCGGGACACCTACCTACGAGCAGTACTTC | CAWSLPSGTPTYEQYF | NA | TRBV30 | NA | TRBJ2-7
TGTGCCAGTAGTGGGGACAGGGTCACCCTCCACTTT | CASSGDRVTLHF | many | TRBV19 | TRBD1 | TRBJ1-6
TGTGCCAGCAGCTGGACAGAGGGGTCTGGAAACACCATATATTTT | CASSWTEGSGNTIYF | many | TRBV11-2 | NA | TRBJ1-3
TGTGCCAGCAGTGAAGGGGGACAGGGGGCCGGCGGGGAGCTGTTTTTT | CASSEGGQGAGGELFF | many | TRBV2 | TRBD1 | TRBJ2-2
TGCGCCAGCAGCTTGGGTTTAGGACTAATCACAGATACGCAGTATTTT | CASSLGLGLITDTQYF | many | TRBV5-1 | NA | TRBJ2-3
TGTGCCAGCAGTTGGGGACAAATCAGGCAGCCCCAGCATTTT | CASSWGQIRQPQHF | NA | TRBV28 | NA | TRBJ1-5
TGTGCCAGTAACCCCCTATGGGGGAACATTCAGTACTTC | CASNPLWGNIQYF | many | TRBV19 | NA | TRBJ2-4
TGTGCCAGCAGTGAAGGGATGGGGGCTAACTATGGCTACACCTTC | CASSEGMGANYGYTF | many | TRBV6-1 | NA | TRBJ1-2
TGTGCCAGCAGCTTTTTCCCGCCCGTCCCAGATACGCAGTATTTT | CASSFFPPVPDTQYF | many | TRBV7-9 | NA | TRBJ2-3
TGTGCCAGCAGTTTAGCAGGCGTAGGGGGCGATACGCAGTATTTT | CASSLAGVGGDTQYF | NA | TRBV12-3/TRBV12-4 | TRBD1 | TRBJ2-3
TGCAGCGTGCTCAGGAGAAGGGAGACCCAGTACTTC | CSVLRRRETQYF | many | TRBV29-1 | NA | TRBJ2-5
TGCGCCAGCAGCTTGTCGGTCCAAACCTACAATGAGCAGTTCTTC | CASSLSVQTYNEQFF | many | TRBV5-1 | NA | TRBJ2-1
TGTGCCAGCAGTGCCCGATCTAGCGGGAGGAGCTACGAGCAGTACTTC | CASSARSSGRSYEQYF | once | TRBV6-2/TRBV6-3 | TRBD2 | TRBJ2-7
TGTGCCAGCAGCCGGGACAGCAATCAGCCCCAGCATTTT | CASSRDSNQPQHF | many | TRBV14 | NA | TRBJ1-5
TGTGCCAGCAGCTCCGAACCAATAGCGGGGGCCTCCTACGAGCAGTACTTC | CASSSEPIAGASYEQYF | NA | TRBV4-1 | TRBD2 | TRBJ2-7
TGTGCCAGCAGCTTAGGGGCAGGGGTCGGCGAGCAGTACTTC | CASSLGAGVGEQYF | many | TRBV11-2 | NA | TRBJ2-7
TGTGCCAGCAGTTTAAGGGCGCATGGCTACACCTTC | CASSLRAHGYTF | once | TRBV12-3/TRBV12-4 | NA | TRBJ1-2
TGTGCCAGCAGCTTGTTGCAGGGGGCTGGTGATACGCAGTATTTT | CASSLLQGAGDTQYF | few | TRBV5-6 | TRBD1 | TRBJ2-3
TGTGCCAGCAGCCCGCCGGTCGGGGGGGAGCCCACCGGGGAGCTGTTTTTT | CASSPPVGGEPTGELFF | many | TRBV3-1 | TRBD2 | TRBJ2-2
TGTGCCAGCAGTTTTAGCCGGCTAGCGGGAGGGTATTACGAGCAGTACTTC | CASSFSRLAGGYYEQYF | NA | TRBV28 | TRBD2 | TRBJ2-7
TGTGCCATCAGTGAATGGGGACTCGGGGGCAATGAGCAGTTCTTC | CAISEWGLGGNEQFF | NA | TRBV2 | NA | TRBJ2-1
TGTGCCAGCAGTTTATACGGGACAGGGAACACTGAAGCTTTCTTT | CASSLYGTGNTEAFF | many | TRBV28 | TRBD1 | TRBJ1-1
TGTGCCAGCAGCCAACCGGGACGTCCTCTGGAGCAGTTCTTC | CASSQPGRPLEQFF | many | TRBV3-1 | NA | TRBJ2-1
TGCAGCGTTGCCCAGGGGAGTTGGGGCTACACCTTC | CSVAQGSWGYTF | many | TRBV29-1 | NA | TRBJ1-2
TGTGCCAGCAGCCAAGACACTAGCGGAAGAGGGGAGCTGTTTTTT | CASSQDTSGRGELFF | many | TRBV14 | TRBD2 | TRBJ2-2
TGTGCCAGCAGTTTAGGAACAGGCTGGCGAGAGCAGTACTTC | CASSLGTGWREQYF | many | TRBV12-3/TRBV12-4 | NA | TRBJ2-7
TGCAGTGCTAGAGGCGCGTATCATCCCTACGAGCAGTACTTC | CSARGAYHPYEQYF | many | TRBV20-1 | NA | TRBJ2-7
TGTGCCAGCAGTTTAAGCGGGCTAGCTCCAAATGAGCAGTTCTTC | CASSLSGLAPNEQFF | many | TRBV12-3/TRBV12-4 | NA | TRBJ2-1
TGTGCCAGCTCGTCGGACAGGGTCCCAGATACGCAGTATTTT | CASSSDRVPDTQYF | NA | TRBV18 | TRBD1 | TRBJ2-3
TGTGCCAGCAGTGCCGGTCAGAGGCTTAGGGGCTACACCTTC | CASSAGQRLRGYTF | NA | TRBV6-2/TRBV6-3 | NA | TRBJ1-2
TGTGCCAGCTCACCGGACTCCTACGGGCAGTACTTC | CASSPDSYGQYF | many | TRBV18 | NA | TRBJ2-7
TGTGCCAGCAGCTCCAGCGGTGGGGGGCAGTACTTC | CASSSSGGGQYF | few | TRBV7-2 | NA | TRBJ2-7
TGTGCCACCAGCAGGGGCCCCGGGGGGCCAGGCAATCAGCCCCAGCATTTT | CATSRGPGGPGNQPQHF | many | TRBV15 | NA | TRBJ1-5
TGCGCCAGCAGCTTACAGGGAGTTGGGTACAATGAGCAGTTCTTC | CASSLQGVGYNEQFF | NA | TRBV5-1 | NA | TRBJ2-1
TGTGCCAGCAGCCTCGGAGGCCCATACAATGAGCAGTTCTTC | CASSLGGPYNEQFF | many | TRBV28 | NA | TRBJ2-1
TGTGCCAGCAGTTGGGGGGTTGGGGGAGATACGCAGTATTTT | CASSWGVGGDTQYF | few | TRBV27 | NA | TRBJ2-3
TGTGCCAGCAGCTTATCGGCGAACACTGAAGCTTTCTTT | CASSLSANTEAFF | many | TRBV7-9 | NA | TRBJ1-1
NA | CASSRTSVYFCAITAPGQGYEQYF | NA | TRBV18 | NA | TRBJ2-7
TGTGCCAGCAGCGTTAGCGGGACAGGGGTCTATGGCTACACCTTC | CASSVSGTGVYGYTF | once | TRBV6-2/TRBV6-3 | TRBD1 | TRBJ1-2
TGTGCCAGTAGTATGCGTCGCCGGGGATCAAGATATGGCTACACCTTC | CASSMRRRGSRYGYTF | many | TRBV19 | NA | TRBJ1-2
TGTGCCAGCAGTTTCCAGACATTCGGACAGGGCACTGAAGCTTTCTTT | CASSFQTFGQGTEAFF | many | TRBV12-3/TRBV12-4 | TRBD1 | TRBJ1-1
TGTGCCAGCAGTCCCTTTACCGGGGAGCTGTTTTTT | CASSPFTGELFF | many | TRBV12-3/TRBV12-4 | NA | TRBJ2-2
TGTGCCATCAGTGAGTCACGCATCTCGTCGTTCGGGGATCAGCCCCAGCATTTT | CAISESRISSFGDQPQHF | many | TRBV10-3 | NA | TRBJ1-5